Below are 3 T cell receptor beta chains sequenced from a single sample in a study of T cell repertoires in ileal Crohn's disease. Clones were sequenced by immunoSEQ multiplex PCR, and TCRdb holds only the in-frame ones, with some missing. The sample shows about 62,000 clones, around nine tenths of them seen only once. Time point defined: neoterminal ileum biopsy at postoperative endoscopy, about 6 months after surgery. Sequenced material: ileal tissue. The receptor set was obtained from an adult with Crohn's disease.

CDR3 sequence reads: CASSLFRTSDIDEQFF. CDR3 DNA sequence: TGTGCCAGCAGCTTATTCAGGACTAGCGACATCGATGAGCAGTTCTTC. This rearrangement joins TRBV11-2 to TRBJ2-1, with TRBD2 matching 9 bases. Germline loops: CDR1 SGHAT, CDR2 FQNNGV. V trimming: 2 bases; J trimming: 8 bases; junction bases outside the gene matches: 10. CDR3 length equals 16 residues.

The rearrangement joins TRBV12-5 to TRBJ1-3, with D perhaps matching TRBD1 (5 bases). Germline lookup yields CDR1 LGHNT and CDR2 FRNRAP. Between the trimmed V and J ends, which lost 6 bases and 0 bases, there was a span of 6 bases. The CDR3 is 13 residues long. The CDR3 bases are TGTGCTAGTGGAGACAGCTCTGGAAACACCATATATTTT. This codes for CASGDSSGNTIYF.

The rearrangement links TRBV5-4 to TRBJ1-2; 10 bases align to TRBD1. The CDR3 sequence is 16 residues long. Germline trimming cut 6 bases from V and 5 bases from J; bases unmatched to any gene: 13. Per germline, CDR1 SGHNT and CDR2 YYREEE (reference sequence). For the CDR3, the DNA is TGTGCCAGCAACCGTGGCGACAGGGGGCAGAGTTATGGCTACACCTTC. As protein: CASNRGDRGQSYGYTF.